Described below is a single T cell receptor (beta chain) sequence and its context. Its antigen is not known. A read error may produce the germline difference seen at one junction end. This entry belongs to a study of vaccination and CD4 T cells after COVID-19. About the study: Six men and four women formed the convalescents, two being Hispanic. SARS-CoV-2, HCoV-NL63, HCoV-OC43 and HCoV-229E supplied the overlapping spike peptides used to stimulate cells.

Findings of the study overall: Of the reactive clones in convalescent patients, a median 86.3% showed up only post-vaccination.

The Oncomine TCR Beta short-read assay was applied to DNA of cultured CD4+ T cells. Each CDR3 protein is one row after TCRdb ran MiXCR on the PCR reads. The profile shows nearly 5,000 distinct CDR3 sequences, about 44% of them singletons. Treatment reported: 10-day PBMC culture with coronavirus spike peptide pools or control peptides (ViraFEST assay). Germline values: CDR1 DFQATT, CDR2 SNEGSKA (reference sequence). This CDR3 has 15 amino acids. This chain joins TRBV20-1 and TRBJ2-4; TRBD2 aligns across 13 bases. This receptor was taken from a human donor who had recovered from COVID-19. This material consisted of CD4+ T cells from blood, cultured in vitro, taken after SARS-CoV-2 vaccination. The CDR3 DNA reads as TGCGGTGCTAGACCCCGAAGGGGACTAGCGGGACTACGGTACTTC. This translates into CGARPRRGLAGLRYF.